Listed below are T cell receptor beta chains from one sample, sequenced in a study of cytomegalovirus exposure and HLA in healthy donors. Assay used: immunoSEQ multiplex PCR; TCRdb lists only in-frame clones, some missing. The sample has 150,000 or so clones; over 60% are singletons. Sequencing input: PBMCs. The receptors were sampled from a middle-aged man in good health and CMV-seropositive. Each CDR3 is given with its conserved first and last residue. The order of the fields is clone size, V gene, CDR3 length, D gene, J gene, CDR3 protein, CDR3 DNA. D genes are given only for firm matches. Where a row states a size, it is once, few, many or the class of an expanded clone; other rows omit it.

>NA|TRBV27|14|NA|TRBJ2-7
CASRLLGESYEQYF
TGTGCCAGCAGATTACTAGGGGAATCCTACGAGCAGTACTTC
>NA|TRBV7-8|14|TRBD1|TRBJ1-2
CASSHHRDSYGYTF
TGTGCCAGCAGCCACCACCGGGACAGCTATGGCTACACCTTC
>NA|TRBV5-1|15|TRBD1|TRBJ1-2
CASSLVSGGNYGYTF
TGCGCCAGCAGCTTGGTCTCAGGGGGAAACTATGGCTACACCTTC
>NA|TRBV15|15|NA|TRBJ1-3
CATSRAPGAGNTIYF
TGTGCCACCAGCCGCGCGCCAGGGGCTGGAAACACCATATATTTT
>NA|TRBV4-3|16|TRBD2|TRBJ2-5
CASSRSGTSGRETQYF
TGCGCCAGCAGCCGTTCCGGGACTAGCGGGAGAGAGACCCAGTACTTC
>once|TRBV28|14|NA|TRBJ2-2
CASSFPGAPGELFF
TGTGCCAGCAGTTTTCCGGGAGCCCCCGGGGAGCTGTTTTTT
>NA|TRBV14|19|NA|TRBJ2-7
CASSQGPWGRAGLPYEQYF
TGTGCCAGCAGCCAAGGGCCCTGGGGGCGAGCGGGACTTCCCTACGAGCAGTACTTC
>NA|TRBV2|14|NA|TRBJ1-1
CASSEAPRDTEAFF
TGTGCCAGCAGTGAAGCGCCCCGGGACACTGAAGCTTTCTTT
>NA|TRBV4-3|14|NA|TRBJ1-2
CASSQDLHSYGYTF
TGCGCCAGCAGCCAAGATCTTCACAGCTATGGCTACACCTTC
>NA|TRBV18|13|NA|TRBJ1-4
CASSLQEGEKLFF
TGTGCCAGCTCACTACAGGAGGGTGAAAAACTGTTTTTT
>NA|TRBV2|14|NA|TRBJ2-2
CASGGVWNTGELFF
TGTGCCAGCGGGGGCGTTTGGAACACCGGGGAGCTGTTTTTT
>NA|TRBV19|13|NA|TRBJ1-5
CASSMGGDQPQHF
TGTGCCAGTAGTATGGGGGGAGATCAGCCCCAGCATTTT
>NA|TRBV5-4|12|NA|TRBJ1-3
CASSFGGNTIYF
TGTGCCAGCAGCTTTGGGGGGAACACCATATATTTT
>once|TRBV18|16|NA|TRBJ1-4
CASSPWGLTTNEKLFF
TGTGCCAGCTCACCGTGGGGGCTTACAACTAATGAAAAACTGTTTTTT
>NA|TRBV9|14|NA|TRBJ2-3
CASSVAAGTDTQYF
TGTGCCAGCAGCGTAGCAGCGGGCACAGATACGCAGTATTTT
>once|TRBV9|14|TRBD2|TRBJ2-3
CASSKLAGTDTQYF
TGTGCCAGCAGCAAGCTAGCGGGAACAGATACGCAGTATTTT
>NA|TRBV29-1|11|NA|TRBJ1-2
CSVTEDYGYTF
TGCAGCGTTACTGAGGACTATGGCTACACCTTC
>NA|TRBV6-6|13|NA|TRBJ1-5
CAISTRGGQPQHF
TGTGCCATCTCAACTCGGGGGGGCCAGCCCCAGCATTTT
>NA|TRBV7-3|17|NA|TRBJ2-1
CASSEVPAVSSYNEQFF
TGTGCCAGCAGCGAGGTCCCGGCTGTTAGCTCCTACAATGAGCAGTTCTTC
>NA|TRBV29-1|13|NA|TRBJ2-7
CSALGGGAYEQYF
TGCAGCGCCCTGGGAGGGGGGGCCTACGAGCAGTACTTC
>NA|TRBV7-9|14|NA|TRBJ1-4
CASSAGATNEKLFF
TGTGCCAGCAGCGCCGGGGCAACTAATGAAAAACTGTTTTTT